A selection of T cell receptor beta chains follows, all from one sample in a study of CD8 T cells in Susac syndrome. TCRdb re-analysed the immunoSEQ multiplex PCR reads in MiXCR, keeping a single row per CDR3 protein. The sample records 80,000 or so distinct CDR3 sequences, roughly 94% being singletons. Sequencing input: CD8+ T cells from PBMCs. The source is a human donor with Susac syndrome. Both conserved end residues are trimmed from each CDR3. The order of the fields is V gene, J gene, CDR3 protein.

TRBV24-1	TRBJ2-7	ATSVAGHEQY
TRBV27	TRBJ1-6	ASGHSPLH
TRBV28	TRBJ1-6	ASSPIGSPLH
TRBV14	TRBJ1-2	ASSQTTGTAST
TRBV7-9	TRBJ2-5	ASSPRDSEETQY
TRBV19	TRBJ2-5	ASLGPGETQY
TRBV5-6	TRBJ1-6	ASSLDRTRSPLH
TRBV2	TRBJ2-1	ASNKRGIRGYEQF
TRBV12-3/TRBV12-4	TRBJ2-7	ASSSTRDPPYEQY
TRBV2	TRBJ1-4	ASSERAGTAEKLF
TRBV7-9	TRBJ2-7	ASSPVGGTYEQY
TRBV19	TRBJ2-5	ASSIDERGGETQY
TRBV7-2	TRBJ2-1	ASSPPRGDEQF
TRBV7-8	TRBJ2-7	ASSSTWAREQY
TRBV21-1	TRBJ2-5	ASRPDRVETQY
TRBV9	TRBJ2-1	ASSARGRDEQF
TRBV2	TRBJ1-1	ASKGGSAF
TRBV5-1	TRBJ1-2	ASSLGDYGYT
TRBV2	TRBJ2-6	ASSEGQIITSGANVLT
TRBV5-6	TRBJ2-3	ASSYRLAGGDTQY
TRBV20-1	TRBJ2-7	SASQGSYEQY
TRBV7-3	TRBJ2-6	ASSLTATGSGANVLT
TRBV5-1	TRBJ1-1	ASSPGQGGNTEAF
TRBV15	TRBJ2-1	ATSRDRRQEQF
TRBV24-1	TRBJ2-1	ATGTSGNNEQF
TRBV20-1	TRBJ2-2	SAWTSGGASVGELF
TRBV20-1	TRBJ1-2	SAWTGGNYGYT
TRBV5-6	TRBJ2-2	ASSTNTGELF